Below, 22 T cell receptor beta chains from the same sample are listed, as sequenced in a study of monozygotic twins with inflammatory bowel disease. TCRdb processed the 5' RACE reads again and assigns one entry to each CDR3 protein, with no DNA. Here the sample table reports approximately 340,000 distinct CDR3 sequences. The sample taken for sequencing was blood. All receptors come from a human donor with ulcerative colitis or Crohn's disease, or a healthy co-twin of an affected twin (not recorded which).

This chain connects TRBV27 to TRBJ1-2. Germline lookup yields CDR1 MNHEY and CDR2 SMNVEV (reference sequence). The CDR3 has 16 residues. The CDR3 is CASSWRGGEGPWGYTF.

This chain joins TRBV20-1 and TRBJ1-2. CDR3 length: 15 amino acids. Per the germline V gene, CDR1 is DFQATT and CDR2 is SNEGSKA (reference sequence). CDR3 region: CSARSAGNLNYGYTF.

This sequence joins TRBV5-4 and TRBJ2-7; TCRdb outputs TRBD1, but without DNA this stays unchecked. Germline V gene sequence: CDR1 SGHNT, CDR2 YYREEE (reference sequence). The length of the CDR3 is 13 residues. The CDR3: CASSFFGGYEQYF.

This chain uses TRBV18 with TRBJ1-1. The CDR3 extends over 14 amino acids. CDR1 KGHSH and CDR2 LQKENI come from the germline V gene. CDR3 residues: CASSPTAKDTEAFF.

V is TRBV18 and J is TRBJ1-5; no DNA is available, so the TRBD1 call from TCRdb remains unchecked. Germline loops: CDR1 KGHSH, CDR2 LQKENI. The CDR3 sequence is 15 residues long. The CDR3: CASSSRDRTDSPQHF.

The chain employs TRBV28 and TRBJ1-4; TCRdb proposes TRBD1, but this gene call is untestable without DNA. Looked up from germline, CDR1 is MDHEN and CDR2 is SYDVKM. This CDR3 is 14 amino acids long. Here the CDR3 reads CASTSGRGIEKLFF.

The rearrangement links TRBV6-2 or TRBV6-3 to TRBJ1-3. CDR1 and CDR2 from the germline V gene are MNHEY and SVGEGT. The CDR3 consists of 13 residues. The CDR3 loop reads CASSDQPGHTIYF.

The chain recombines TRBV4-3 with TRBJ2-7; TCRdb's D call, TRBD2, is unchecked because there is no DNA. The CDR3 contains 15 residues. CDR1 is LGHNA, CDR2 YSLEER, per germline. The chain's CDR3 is CASSQGPGGMYEQYF.

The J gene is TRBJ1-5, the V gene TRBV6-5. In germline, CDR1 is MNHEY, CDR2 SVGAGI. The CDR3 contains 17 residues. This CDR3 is CASSYADGGNSNQPQHF.

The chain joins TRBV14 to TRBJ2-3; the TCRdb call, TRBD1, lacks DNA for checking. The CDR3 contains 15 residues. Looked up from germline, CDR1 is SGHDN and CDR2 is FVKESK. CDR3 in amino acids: CASSPRTGGTDTQYF.

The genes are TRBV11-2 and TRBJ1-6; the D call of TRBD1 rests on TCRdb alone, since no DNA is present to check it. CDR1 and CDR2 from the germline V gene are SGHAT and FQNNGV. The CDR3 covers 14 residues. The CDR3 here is CASSPGQGGFPLHF.

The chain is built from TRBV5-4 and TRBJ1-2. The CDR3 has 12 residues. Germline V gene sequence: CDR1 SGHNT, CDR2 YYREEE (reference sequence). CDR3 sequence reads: CASSGGLEDYTF. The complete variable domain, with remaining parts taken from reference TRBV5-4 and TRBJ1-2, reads ETGVTQSPTHLIKTRGQQVTLRCSSQSGHNTVSWYQQALGQGPQFIFQYYREEENGRGNFPPRFSGLQFPNYSSELNVNALELDDSALYLCASSGGLEDYTFGSGTRLTVV.

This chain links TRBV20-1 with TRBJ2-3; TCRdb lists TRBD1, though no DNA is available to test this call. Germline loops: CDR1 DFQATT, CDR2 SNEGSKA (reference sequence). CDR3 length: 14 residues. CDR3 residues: CSATGTGGGDTQYF.

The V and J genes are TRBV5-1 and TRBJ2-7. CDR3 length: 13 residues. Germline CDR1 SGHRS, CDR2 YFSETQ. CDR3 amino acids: CASSFTSLYEQYF. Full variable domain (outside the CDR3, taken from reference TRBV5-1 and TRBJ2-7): KAGVTQTPRYLIKTRGQQVTLSCSPISGHRSVSWYQQTPGQGLQFLFEYFSETQRNKGNFPGRFSGRQFSNSRSEMNVSTLELGDSALYLCASSFTSLYEQYFGPGTRLTVT.

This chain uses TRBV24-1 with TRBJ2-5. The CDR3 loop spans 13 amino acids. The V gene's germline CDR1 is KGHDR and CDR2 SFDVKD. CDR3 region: CATSGESLETQYF.

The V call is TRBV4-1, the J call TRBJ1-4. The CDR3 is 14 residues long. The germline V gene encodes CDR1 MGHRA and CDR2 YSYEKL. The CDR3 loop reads CASSQGVQNEKLFF.

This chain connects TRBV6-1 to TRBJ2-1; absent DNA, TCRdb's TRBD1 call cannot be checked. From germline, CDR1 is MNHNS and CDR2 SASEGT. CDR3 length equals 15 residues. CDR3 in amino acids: CASRFRDLGRNEQFF.

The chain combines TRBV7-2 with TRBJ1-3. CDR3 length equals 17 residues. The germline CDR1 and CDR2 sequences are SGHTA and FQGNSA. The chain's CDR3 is CASSLGSASGSGNTIYF.

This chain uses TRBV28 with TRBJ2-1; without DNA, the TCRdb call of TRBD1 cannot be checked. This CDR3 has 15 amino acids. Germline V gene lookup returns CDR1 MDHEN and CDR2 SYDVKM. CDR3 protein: CASSFEQGLYNEQFF. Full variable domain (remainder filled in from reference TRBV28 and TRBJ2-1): DVKVTQSSRYLVKRTGEKVFLECVQDMDHENMFWYRQDPGLGLRLIYFSYDVKMKEKGDIPEGYSVSREKKERFSLILESASTNQTSMYLCASSFEQGLYNEQFFGPGTRLTVL.

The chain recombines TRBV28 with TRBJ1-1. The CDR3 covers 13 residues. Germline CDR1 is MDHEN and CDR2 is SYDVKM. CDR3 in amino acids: CASSLIMNTEAFF.

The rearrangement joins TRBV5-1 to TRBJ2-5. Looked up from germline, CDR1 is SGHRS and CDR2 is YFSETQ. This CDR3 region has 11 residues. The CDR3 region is CASSNQETQYF.

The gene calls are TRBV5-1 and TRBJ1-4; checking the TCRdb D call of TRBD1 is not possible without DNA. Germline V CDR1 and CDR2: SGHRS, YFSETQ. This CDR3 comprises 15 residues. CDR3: CASSTDRGRDEKLFF.